Below are 5 T cell receptor beta chains sequenced from a single sample in a study of CD8+ T cells in alopecia areata. RNA extraction was followed by reverse transcription into cDNA, which acted as the sequencing template. The method was immunoSEQ multiplex PCR; TCRdb's version includes in-frame clones alone and lacks a portion of them. The sample records about 210,000 clones, 66% being singletons. Treatment specified: oral pan-JAK inhibitor, 5-10 mg twice daily. The specimen was CD4+ T cells sorted from blood, collected between weeks 43 and 45, from a patient treated with tofacitinib. The receptors come from a human donor with alopecia areata.

The rearrangement links TRBV7-2 to TRBJ2-2; D gene uncertain. Germline V lookup: CDR1 SGHTA, CDR2 FQGNSA. This CDR3 is 11 amino acids long. Trimming took off 6 bases at V and 7 bases at J, with 6 bases between the two ends. In nucleotides, the CDR3 is TGTGCCAGCAGTATCCTCGGGGAGCTGTTTTTT. Translation gives CASSILGELFF.

This chain links TRBV4-1 with TRBJ2-1; the D gene is possibly TRBD2 (5 bases). CDR1 and CDR2 (germline): MGHRA, YSYEKL. Trimming took 0 bases from V and 0 from J, leaving 12 bases between them. The CDR3 has 17 residues. CDR3 region: CASSQDPRGNSYNEQFF. CDR3 sequence (DNA): TGCGCCAGCAGCCAAGATCCCCGGGGAAACTCCTACAATGAGCAGTTCTTC.

V gene TRBV9 combines with J gene TRBJ2-3, with D hard to call. The V gene's germline CDR1 is SGDLS and CDR2 YYNGEE. With 0 bases removed from V and 2 bases from J, the gap between germline ends came to 4 bases. CDR3 length: 13 amino acids. The DNA for the CDR3 is TGTGCCAGCAGCGTAGACTACACAGATACGCAGTATTTT. Translating it yields CASSVDYTDTQYF.

The rearrangement links TRBV7-2 to TRBJ1-6, with unresolved D. Looked up from germline, CDR1 is SGHTA and CDR2 is FQGNSA. The CDR3 contains 15 residues. Trimming removed 6 bases at V and 6 bases at J, with 15 bases between. CDR3 residues: CASSVETAINSPLHF. CDR3 bases: TGTGCCAGCAGTGTCGAGACCGCCATTAATTCACCCCTCCACTTT.

This clone was counted at least ten times. V usage is TRBV25-1 and J usage is TRBJ2-7, with D perhaps TRBD1 or TRBD2 (6 bases each). CDR3 length: 13 amino acids. CDR1 is MGHDK, CDR2 SYGVNS, per germline. Trimming pared 6 bases from V and 5 bases from J, leaving 14 bases between. The CDR3 region has the DNA TGTGCCAGCAGCGCAAGAAGGGGGGACGAGCAGTACTTC. It codes for CASSARRGDEQYF.